Listed here are 32 T cell receptor beta chains from one sample, sequenced in a study of OX40 agonist ivuxolimab in advanced cancers. Sequencing used immunoSEQ multiplex PCR; TCRdb keeps in-frame clones, though not all of them. The data show over 80,000 clones, around nine tenths seen once. Specimen: CD4+ or CD8+ T cells sorted from blood, collected in a trial of the OX40 agonist ivuxolimab. These receptors originate from an adult with an advanced solid tumor such as melanoma, head and neck, liver or kidney cancer.

This clone was found a few times. The chain links TRBV5-4 to TRBJ1-2, with D possibly being TRBD1 (5 bases). The germline gives CDR1 SGHNT, CDR2 YYREEE (reference sequence). Trimming cost V 0 bases and J 4 bases, with 10 bases left between them. The CDR3 runs to 14 residues. CDR3 in DNA: TGTGCCAGCAGCTTGGGGGGGACGGGCTATGGCTACACCTTC. Translation gives CASSLGGTGYGYTF.

The chain joins TRBV6-5 to TRBJ2-3; 7 bases fit TRBD2. The CDR3 has 15 amino acids. Losses at the gene ends were 1 base for V and 2 bases for J; bases not matched to a gene: 3. Germline lookup yields CDR1 MNHEY and CDR2 SVGAGI. CDR3 residues: CASSYLGGDTDTQYF. In nucleotides, the CDR3 is TGTGCCAGCAGTTACTTGGGGGGGGACACAGATACGCAGTATTTT.

J is TRBJ2-7 and V is TRBV11-2; D ambiguous. The CDR3 spans 17 residues. V gave up 5 bases and J gave up 3 bases, with 23 bases separating them. The germline gives CDR1 SGHAT, CDR2 FQNNGV. CDR3 amino acids: CASSAHNTISPSYEQYF. The CDR3 bases are TGTGCCAGCAGCGCCCACAATACGATTTCCCCCAGCTACGAGCAGTACTTC.

This chain links TRBV7-3 with TRBJ2-1, with no clear D. Germline V gives CDR1 SGHTA, CDR2 FQGTGA. The ends were cut back, 5 bases at V and 3 bases at J, with 14 bases in the middle. The CDR3 totals 15 residues. CDR3 protein: CASSPFRAHYNEQFF. In DNA form, the CDR3 reads TGTGCCAGCAGCCCCTTCCGGGCCCACTACAATGAGCAGTTCTTC.

This clone was counted only a few times. J is TRBJ1-1 and V is TRBV5-8; no clear D gene. The V end lost 6 bases, the J end lost 1 base, and 10 bases lay between the germline ends. The germline CDR1 and CDR2 sequences are SGHTS and YDEGEE. The CDR3 has 13 residues. The CDR3 coding sequence is TGTGCCAGCACATCAGAGGGGAACACTGAAGCTTTCTTT. It is translated as CASTSEGNTEAFF.

The chain uses TRBV9 and TRBJ2-2; possibly TRBD1 for D (5 bases). Germline V lookup: CDR1 SGDLS, CDR2 YYNGEE. V shed 0 bases and J shed 4 bases, with 10 bases lying between them. The length of the CDR3 is 15 residues. CDR3 region: CASSVVGAPTGELFF. CDR3 DNA sequence: TGTGCCAGCAGCGTAGTAGGGGCCCCCACCGGGGAGCTGTTTTTT.

The chain carries TRBV6-1 and TRBJ2-5; D is perhaps TRBD2 (5 bases). The V end lost 2 bases, the J end lost 0 bases, and 10 bases lay between the germline ends. The CDR3 length is 15 residues. Germline CDR1 MNHNS, CDR2 SASEGT. The CDR3 loop is CASSEMTTYQETQYF. DNA for the CDR3: TGTGCCAGCAGTGAAATGACTACATACCAAGAGACCCAGTACTTC.

The chain combines TRBV10-2 with TRBJ2-1, with D unresolved. This CDR3 has 15 amino acids. Trimming removed 3 bases at V and 1 base at J, with 10 bases between. Germline values: CDR1 WSHSY, CDR2 SAAADI. CDR3 nucleotides: TGCGCCAGCAGTGAACGCGACAAGTCCTACAATGAGCAGTTCTTC. The encoded protein is CASSERDKSYNEQFF.

Here the CDR3 reads CASSQQLTGELFF. The CDR3, as DNA: TGTGCCAGTAGTCAGCAGCTGACCGGGGAGCTGTTTTTT. The V call is TRBV19, the J call TRBJ2-2, with D hard to call. Trimming took 5 bases from V and 5 from J, leaving 9 bases between them. Per germline, CDR1 LNHDA and CDR2 SQIVND (reference sequence). The CDR3 is 13 residues long.

This clone was seen once. This sequence joins TRBV7-2 and TRBJ1-2, with 9 positions matching TRBD1. Trimming removed 5 bases from V and 5 bases from J; junction bases left unmatched: 9. This CDR3 region has 15 residues. Germline-derived CDR1 and CDR2 are SGHTA and FQGNSA. For the CDR3, the DNA is TGTGCCAGCAGCCCCATAGGCGGGACAGGGTATGGCTACACCTTC. It is translated as CASSPIGGTGYGYTF. The whole variable domain, filled in from reference TRBV7-2 and TRBJ1-2, reads GAGVSQSPSNKVTEKGKDVELRCDPISGHTALYWYRQSLGQGLEFLIYFQGNSAPDKSGLPSDRFSAERTGGSVSTLTIQRTQQEDSAVYLCASSPIGGTGYGYTFGSGTRLTVV.

V and J are TRBV9 and TRBJ2-2, with D unresolved. This CDR3 is built from 14 residues. V shed 5 bases and J shed 0 bases, with 8 bases lying between them. From germline, CDR1 is SGDLS and CDR2 YYNGEE. The DNA for the CDR3 is TGTGCCAGCAGAGTACTACCGAACACCGGGGAGCTGTTTTTT. Translating it yields CASRVLPNTGELFF.

This clone occurred a few times. The chain carries TRBV7-2 and TRBJ2-5; TRBD2 is a possible D gene (6 bases). The V end lost 3 bases, the J end lost 2 bases, and 10 bases lay between the germline ends. The CDR3 consists of 14 residues. The V gene's germline CDR1 is SGHTA and CDR2 FQGNSA. DNA of the CDR3: TGTGCCAGCAGCTTGGTAGGAGGGCAAGAGACCCAGTACTTC. Protein product: CASSLVGGQETQYF. The complete variable domain, with remaining parts taken from reference TRBV7-2 and TRBJ2-5, reads GAGVSQSPSNKVTEKGKDVELRCDPISGHTALYWYRQSLGQGLEFLIYFQGNSAPDKSGLPSDRFSAERTGGSVSTLTIQRTQQEDSAVYLCASSLVGGQETQYFGPGTRLLVL.

The V gene is TRBV10-2, the J gene TRBJ2-5, with D tentatively TRBD2 (5 bases). V was shortened by 4 bases and J by 5 bases, with 11 bases between the two germline ends. Germline CDR1 reads WSHSY; CDR2 reads SAAADI. This CDR3 contains 13 residues. Written as DNA, the CDR3 is TGCGCCAGCAGTGGTGCGGGCCGGGAGACCCAGTACTTC. It translates to CASSGAGRETQYF.

V gene TRBV29-1 combines with J gene TRBJ2-7; 8 bases map to TRBD2. The V segment lost 4 bases and the J segment 4 bases; nucleotides outside the gene matches: 15. This CDR3 comprises 16 residues. Germline CDR1 and CDR2: SQVTM and ANQGSEA. Here the CDR3 DNA reads TGCAGCGTTGTGGGGGAAGGGGTAGCGGGGATATACGAGCAGTACTTC. The encoded protein is CSVVGEGVAGIYEQYF.

The chain has TRBV19 and TRBJ1-5; possibly TRBD1 for D (6 bases). This CDR3 region has 16 residues. V lost 3 bases, J lost 4 bases, and 16 bases lay in between. Germline V gene lookup returns CDR1 LNHDA and CDR2 SQIVND (reference sequence). Written as DNA, the CDR3 is TGTGCCAGTAGTATTCGGGGGCCGTCCTTTAATCAGCCCCAGCATTTT. This sequence encodes CASSIRGPSFNQPQHF.

Concerning this clone: Germline is not matched at one junction end, which may reflect a read error. This chain uses TRBV4-3 with TRBJ1-4; the D gene is possibly TRBD1 (6 bases). Germline CDR1 is LGHNA and CDR2 is YSLEER. CDR3 length: 14 amino acids. The CDR3 protein is CASSQGQINEKLFF. CDR3 nucleotide sequence: TGCGCCAGCAGTCAAGGACAGATTAATGAAAAACTGTTTTTT.

As to this clone: Other DNA sequences from this sample encode an identical CDR3 as well. J is TRBJ1-5 and V is TRBV19; TRBD1 matches at 7 bases. V lost 3 bases, J lost 7 bases, and 9 bases stayed unmatched. The CDR3 is 15 residues long. The V gene's germline CDR1 is LNHDA and CDR2 SQIVND (reference sequence). CDR3 sequence: CASSIRQGREQPQHF. CDR3 sequence (DNA): TGTGCCAGTAGTATTCGACAGGGTAGAGAGCAGCCCCAGCATTTT.

The gene calls are TRBV6-4 and TRBJ2-2; D gene unclear. V lost 0 bases, J lost 4 bases, and 12 bases lay in between. This CDR3 is 16 amino acids long. Germline V gives CDR1 MRHNA, CDR2 SNTAGT. CDR3 loop: CASSDSSAGITGELFF. The CDR3 DNA sequence: TGTGCCAGCAGTGACTCGAGCGCAGGAATCACCGGGGAGCTGTTTTTT.

The CDR3 sequence is CASSLLAGSYNEQFF. The CDR3 nucleotides are TGCGCCAGCAGCTTACTAGCGGGGTCCTACAATGAGCAGTTCTTC. The genes are TRBV5-1 and TRBJ2-1; TRBD2 matches 10 bases. V lost 2 bases, J lost 1 base, and 0 bases stayed unmatched. This CDR3 is built from 15 residues. Germline CDR1 and CDR2: SGHRS and YFSETQ.

This clone is a singleton in its sample. The J gene is TRBJ2-7, the V gene TRBV7-9; D is perhaps TRBD1 (5 bases). The CDR3 consists of 13 residues. Germline V gene data show CDR1 as SEHNR and CDR2 as FQNEAQ (reference sequence). V was trimmed by 3 bases and J by 9 bases, leaving 15 bases between them. The CDR3 loop reads CASSFALTVVQYF. The CDR3 nucleotides are TGTGCCAGCAGCTTCGCATTGACAGTGGTGCAGTACTTC. The entire variable domain, with the rest obtained from reference TRBV7-9 and TRBJ2-7, is as follows: DTGVSQNPRHKITKRGQNVTFRCDPISEHNRLYWYRQTLGQGPEFLTYFQNEAQLEKSRLLSDRFSAERPKGSFSTLEIQRTEQGDSAMYLCASSFALTVVQYFGPGTRLTVT.

This chain joins TRBV28 and TRBJ2-7; D might be TRBD1 (5 bases). The V end lost 5 bases, the J end lost 5 bases, and 19 bases lay between the germline ends. The CDR3 runs 15 residues. The germline gives CDR1 MDHEN, CDR2 SYDVKM. DNA for the CDR3: TGTGCCAGCAGTGGCAGGGTTTTAGGTGGGCACGAGCAGTACTTC. This codes for CASSGRVLGGHEQYF.

The gene calls are TRBV5-5 and TRBJ2-3; 10 nucleotides agree with TRBD1. The germline gives CDR1 SGHKS, CDR2 YYEKEE (reference sequence). With V trimmed by 3 bases and J by 5 bases, 6 bases remained unmatched. CDR3 length equals 15 residues. CDR3 sequence reads: CASSSGTGAVDTQYF. CDR3 bases: TGTGCCAGCAGCTCCGGGACAGGGGCGGTAGATACGCAGTATTTT.

This chain uses TRBV7-2 with TRBJ2-3, with D perhaps TRBD2 (6 bases). Germline V CDR1 and CDR2: SGHTA, FQGNSA. Deletions cut 3 bases from V and 5 bases from J, with 12 bases between. The CDR3 covers 14 residues. As DNA, the CDR3 is TGTGCCAGCAGCTTTTCCGGGAGCGTAGATACGCAGTATTTT. Its translation is CASSFSGSVDTQYF.

V gene TRBV6-5 combines with J gene TRBJ2-4, with D possibly matching TRBD1 (5 bases). The V and J ends lost 5 bases and 9 bases respectively, with 11 bases between them. CDR1 and CDR2 from the germline V gene are MNHEY and SVGAGI. There are 12 residues in the CDR3. The CDR3 loop is CASSEARGIQYF. CDR3 sequence (DNA): TGTGCCAGCAGTGAAGCAAGGGGCATTCAGTACTTC.

This rearrangement joins TRBV30 to TRBJ2-7, with D unresolved. Trimming left V 2 bases short and J 6 bases short, with 8 bases between. Looked up from germline, CDR1 is GTSNPN and CDR2 is SVGIG (reference sequence). This CDR3 contains 11 residues. In DNA form, the CDR3 reads TGTGCCTGGAGTTCCTGGGCCGAGCAGTACTTC. This sequence encodes CAWSSWAEQYF.

The CDR3 DNA reads as TGTGCCAGCAGCGTGTCCGGGACAGGTTCACCCCTCCACTTT. It encodes CASSVSGTGSPLHF. This sequence joins TRBV9 and TRBJ1-6; 8 bases are a match to TRBD1. The CDR3 is 14 amino acids. V lost 2 bases and J lost 9; bases outside the gene matches: 4. Germline loops: CDR1 SGDLS, CDR2 YYNGEE.

The chain links TRBV19 to TRBJ2-5; 9 nucleotides line up with TRBD2. Unmatched junction bases numbered 6, after V lost 2 bases and J lost 5 bases. CDR3 length: 15 residues. Per germline, CDR1 LNHDA and CDR2 SQIVND (reference sequence). In DNA, the CDR3 is TGTGCCAGTAGTATATTAGCGGGAGAGCGGGAGACCCAGTACTTC. This codes for CASSILAGERETQYF.

CDR3 amino acids: CASSGGPSTDTQYF. As DNA, the CDR3 is TGTGCCAGCAGCGGCGGTCCTAGCACAGATACGCAGTATTTT. V and J are TRBV2 and TRBJ2-3; D gene uncertain. Germline CDR1 is SNHLY and CDR2 is FYNNEI. This CDR3 is built from 14 residues. V lost 6 bases, J lost 0 bases, and 10 bases lay in between.

The J gene is TRBJ2-2, the V gene TRBV18, with 8 bases lining up with TRBD1. Trimming took 0 bases from V and 5 from J; bases not matched to a gene: 11. The length of the CDR3 is 18 residues. Germline CDR1 is KGHSH and CDR2 is LQKENI. The CDR3 reads CASSPPEDRVWRTGELFF. CDR3 DNA: TGTGCCAGCTCACCACCGGAGGACAGGGTTTGGAGAACCGGGGAGCTGTTTTTT.

This chain uses TRBV28 with TRBJ1-2; 10 nucleotides align to TRBD1. The CDR3 contains 13 residues. V lost 7 bases to trimming and J lost 5 bases; unmatched junction nucleotides: 4. Germline CDR1 is MDHEN and CDR2 is SYDVKM. In DNA form, the CDR3 reads TGTGCCAGCACCCGGACAGGGGGGTATGGCTACACCTTC. Protein: CASTRTGGYGYTF.

This clone came up a few times. The chain has TRBV7-9 and TRBJ2-1; possibly TRBD2 for D (6 bases). Germline V gene lookup returns CDR1 SEHNR and CDR2 FQNEAQ (reference sequence). The V end lost 0 bases, the J end lost 7 bases, and 13 bases lay between the germline ends. The CDR3 is 15 amino acids. This chain's CDR3 is CASSLAPRTTNEQFF. The CDR3, as DNA: TGTGCCAGCAGCTTAGCCCCCCGGACTACTAATGAGCAGTTCTTC.

V and J are TRBV6-6 and TRBJ2-3; 14 bases map to TRBD2. The CDR3 is 16 amino acids. V gave up 6 bases and J gave up 4 bases; unmatched junction bases: 6. Per the germline V gene, CDR1 is MNHNY and CDR2 is SVGAGI (reference sequence). The CDR3 bases are TGTGCCAGCAGACGACTAGCGGGAGGGCCCCCAGATACGCAGTATTTT. Translating gives CASRRLAGGPPDTQYF.